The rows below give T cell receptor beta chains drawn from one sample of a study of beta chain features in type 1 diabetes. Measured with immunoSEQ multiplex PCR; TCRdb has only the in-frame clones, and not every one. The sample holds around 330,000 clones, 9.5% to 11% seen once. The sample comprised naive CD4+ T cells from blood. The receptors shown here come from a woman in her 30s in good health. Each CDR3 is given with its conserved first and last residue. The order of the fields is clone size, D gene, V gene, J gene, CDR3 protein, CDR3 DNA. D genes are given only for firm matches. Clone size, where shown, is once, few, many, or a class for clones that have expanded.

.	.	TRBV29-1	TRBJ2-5	CSVEMAGDLQETQYF	TGCAGCGTTGAGATGGCCGGAGATCTCCAAGAGACCCAGTACTTC
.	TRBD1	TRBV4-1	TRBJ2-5	CASSQGGQGDRETQYF	TGCGCCAGCAGCCAAGGGGGACAGGGGGACAGAGAGACCCAGTACTTC
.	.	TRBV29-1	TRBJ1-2	CSVNRDARPNYGYTF	TGCAGCGTTAACAGGGACGCTCGACCCAACTATGGCTACACCTTC
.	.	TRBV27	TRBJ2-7	CASSSLGGGSYEQYF	TGTGCCAGCAGCTCCCTCGGGGGAGGCTCCTACGAGCAGTACTTC
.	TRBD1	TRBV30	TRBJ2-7	CAWSRQGVYEQYF	TGTGCCTGGTCGAGACAGGGGGTGTACGAGCAGTACTTC
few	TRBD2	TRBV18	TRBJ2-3	CASSPGAGGTDTQYF	TGTGCCAGCTCACCAGGAGCGGGAGGCACAGATACGCAGTATTTT
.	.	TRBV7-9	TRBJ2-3	CASGTTTDTQYF	TGTGCCAGCGGAACTACCACAGATACGCAGTATTTT
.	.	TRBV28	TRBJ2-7	CASSMETLLYEQYF	TGTGCCAGCTCAATGGAGACTCTCCTCTACGAGCAGTACTTC
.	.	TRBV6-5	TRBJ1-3	CASSYSWREGNTIYF	TGTGCCAGCAGTTACTCGTGGAGGGAAGGAAACACCATATATTTT
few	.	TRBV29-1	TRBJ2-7	CSVGRGSSSYEQYF	TGCAGCGTCGGACGCGGGTCTTCATCCTACGAGCAGTACTTC
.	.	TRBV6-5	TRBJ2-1	CASSYQRVYNEQFF	TGTGCCAGCAGTTACCAGCGGGTTTACAATGAGCAGTTCTTC
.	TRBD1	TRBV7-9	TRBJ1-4	CASSQSQGVYTEKLFF	TGTGCCAGCAGCCAATCACAGGGGGTGTATACGGAAAAACTGTTTTTT
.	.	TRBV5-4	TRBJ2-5	CASRNRGGSETQYF	TGTGCCAGCAGGAACAGGGGGGGTTCGGAGACCCAGTACTTC
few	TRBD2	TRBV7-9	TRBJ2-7	CASSSSAGAHEQYF	TGTGCCAGCAGCTCGAGTGCGGGAGCCCACGAGCAGTACTTC
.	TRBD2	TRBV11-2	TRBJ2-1	CASSISGSGNEQFF	TGTGCCAGCAGCATTAGCGGGAGTGGGAATGAGCAGTTCTTC
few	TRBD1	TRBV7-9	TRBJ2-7	CASSFQGDSYEQYF	TGTGCCAGCAGCTTCCAGGGGGACTCCTACGAGCAGTACTTC
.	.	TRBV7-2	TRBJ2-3	CASSRTGSSTDTQYF	TGTGCCAGCAGCCGGACTGGGTCTAGCACAGATACGCAGTATTTT
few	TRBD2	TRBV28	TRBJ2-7	CASRRSGTSGTYEQYF	TGTGCCAGCAGGCGTTCCGGGACTAGCGGAACCTACGAGCAGTACTTC
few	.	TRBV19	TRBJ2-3	CASMGTGEVDTQYF	TGTGCCAGTATGGGAACAGGGGAGGTAGATACGCAGTATTTT
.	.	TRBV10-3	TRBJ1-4	CAISGTEGSEKLFF	TGTGCCATCAGTGGGACGGAGGGGAGTGAAAAACTGTTTTTT
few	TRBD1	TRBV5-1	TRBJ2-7	CASTQGAGYEQYF	TGCGCCTCCACACAGGGGGCAGGGTACGAGCAGTACTTC
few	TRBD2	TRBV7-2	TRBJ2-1	CASSPGLAYNEQFF	TGTGCCAGCAGCCCCGGACTAGCCTACAATGAGCAGTTCTTC
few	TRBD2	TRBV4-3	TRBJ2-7	CASSQESPRLAGGSYEQYF	TGCGCCAGCAGCCAAGAATCCCCCCGACTAGCCGGGGGCTCCTACGAGCAGTACTTC
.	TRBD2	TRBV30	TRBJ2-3	CASRLAGEADTQYF	TGTGCCTCTCGACTAGCGGGAGAGGCAGATACGCAGTATTTT
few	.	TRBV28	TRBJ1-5	CASRLGGPSNQPQHF	TGTGCCAGTCGCCTCGGGGGACCTAGCAATCAGCCCCAGCATTTT
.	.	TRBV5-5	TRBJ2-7	CASSRESEQYF	TGTGCCAGCAGCAGGGAGTCCGAGCAGTACTTC
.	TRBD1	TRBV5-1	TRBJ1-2	CASSLVTGGTYGYTF	TGCGCCAGCAGCTTGGTAACAGGGGGTACCTATGGCTACACCTTC
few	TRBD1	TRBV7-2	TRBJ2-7	CASSPQQGAGSYEQYF	TGTGCCAGCAGCCCACAACAGGGGGCTGGCTCCTACGAGCAGTACTTC
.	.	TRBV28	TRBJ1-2	CASSFHPDTRSYGYTF	TGTGCCAGCAGTTTCCACCCCGACACCCGAAGTTATGGCTACACCTTC
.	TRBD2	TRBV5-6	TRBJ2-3	CASSLVAGAGDTQYF	TGTGCCAGCAGCTTGGTAGCGGGAGCCGGAGATACGCAGTATTTT
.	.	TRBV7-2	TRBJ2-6	CASSLEVRVLGANVLTF	TGTGCCAGCAGCTTAGAAGTGCGGGTACTCGGGGCCAACGTCCTGACTTTC
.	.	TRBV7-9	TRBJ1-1	CASSLGSGSGNTEAFF	TGTGCCAGCAGCTTAGGTTCGGGAAGTGGGAACACTGAAGCTTTCTTT
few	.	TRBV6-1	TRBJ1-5	CASIEGVGNQPQHF	TGTGCCAGCATTGAGGGCGTTGGCAATCAGCCCCAGCATTTT
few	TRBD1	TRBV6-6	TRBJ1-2	CASSYDRASYGYTF	TGTGCCAGCAGTTATGACAGGGCGTCCTATGGCTACACCTTC
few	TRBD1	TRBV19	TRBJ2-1	CACSPANRGYNEQFF	TGTGCCTGCAGTCCGGCAAACAGGGGGTACAATGAGCAGTTCTTC
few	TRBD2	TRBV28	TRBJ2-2	CASREGGPTGELFF	TGTGCCAGCCGGGAGGGGGGTCCCACCGGGGAGCTGTTTTTT
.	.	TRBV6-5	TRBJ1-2	CASSYSGVYGYTF	TGTGCCAGCAGTTACTCGGGAGTATATGGCTACACCTTC